These T cell receptor beta chains were read from a single sample in a study of Graves' ophthalmopathy and Graves' hyperthyroidism. MiXCR, applied by TCRdb to the multiplex PCR reads, yields one record per CDR3 protein. The sample records over 450,000 distinct CDR3 sequences, around 14% being singletons. The sequenced material came from blood. These receptor sequences come from a woman aged 25 to 45 with Graves' ophthalmopathy. Each CDR3 is given without its conserved first and last residue. The D gene is left open where the match is weak.

TRBJ2-7	TRBV27	NA	ASSLSQQGGGEQY
TRBJ1-1	TRBV24-1	NA	ATSAGAGLRAF
TRBJ2-6	TRBV11-2	NA	ASSLVVSGANVLT
TRBJ2-5	TRBV6-5	TRBD2	ASSFSGGALETQY
TRBJ1-5	TRBV12-3/TRBV12-4	TRBD1	ASSLTGGGQPQH
TRBJ1-5	TRBV6-5	NA	ASSYVRVNQPQH
TRBJ2-7	TRBV6-1	TRBD2	ASSEVGSGTYEQY
TRBJ2-7	TRBV12-3/TRBV12-4	TRBD1	ASTRQGPYEQY
TRBJ1-3	TRBV3-1	NA	ASSQPGGNTIY
TRBJ2-7	TRBV29-1	TRBD1	SVLGGTGKNEQY
TRBJ2-7	TRBV11-2	TRBD2	ASSLTSGLTYEQY
TRBJ2-5	TRBV30	TRBD2	AWRGSGGSETQY
TRBJ2-7	TRBV5-6	TRBD1	ASSQTGPSSYEQY
TRBJ2-3	TRBV24-1	TRBD1	ATSDPPQTGVADTQY
TRBJ2-5	TRBV4-2	TRBD2	ASSQIFSGRAQETQY
TRBJ2-2	TRBV11-2	TRBD2	ASSLGAGLRNTGELF
TRBJ2-2	TRBV27	TRBD1	ASSWDRGDTGELF
TRBJ1-1	TRBV6-2/TRBV6-3	NA	ASSYGRGGGTEAF
TRBJ2-7	TRBV28	TRBD1	ASSTGQNEQY
TRBJ1-5	TRBV19	NA	ASSIVGVSNQPQH
TRBJ1-1	TRBV5-8	NA	ASSFQGSPF
TRBJ2-2	TRBV6-1	TRBD1	ATYTGQISTGELF
TRBJ2-7	TRBV29-1	NA	SVEVERDYEQY
TRBJ1-5	TRBV12-3/TRBV12-4	NA	ASSPKQGFGQPQH
TRBJ2-2	TRBV6-5	TRBD1	ASSYGGQGHVGELF
TRBJ1-5	TRBV6-2/TRBV6-3	NA	ASIHDRNQPQH
TRBJ1-1	TRBV10-3	NA	AIGGGGPKNTEAF
TRBJ1-2	TRBV12-3/TRBV12-4	NA	ASSSSRGYT
TRBJ2-5	TRBV4-1	NA	ASSQGGSEETQY
TRBJ1-1	TRBV11-3	NA	ASRPSGIKKAF
TRBJ2-7	TRBV12-3/TRBV12-4	TRBD1	ASSPPGQGVNEQY
TRBJ1-5	TRBV27	NA	ASRPPGPMGQPQH
TRBJ2-2	TRBV2	NA	ASRGGGRNTGELF
TRBJ1-5	TRBV6-1	NA	ASSVHQVGHQPQH
TRBJ1-2	TRBV28	TRBD1	ATTGQGPNYGYT
TRBJ2-7	TRBV6-2/TRBV6-3	TRBD2	ASSYSFGRDYEQY
TRBJ2-7	TRBV12-3/TRBV12-4	NA	ASIGSTVSYEQY
TRBJ2-5	TRBV6-1	NA	ASRNGPDSRGRETQY
TRBJ1-1	TRBV18	TRBD1	ASSHDRGQLSVAF
TRBJ2-7	TRBV29-1	NA	SVVGSASYEQY
TRBJ2-7	TRBV29-1	NA	SVGGLYEQY
TRBJ1-5	TRBV27	NA	ASRQGRTNQPQH
TRBJ1-6	TRBV9	NA	ASSGSGTLDSPLH